This T cell receptor (beta chain) stems from a study of OX40 agonist ivuxolimab in advanced cancers. Study background: Patients treated during dose escalation were battling hepatocellular carcinoma, melanoma, renal cell or head and neck cancer. Eligibility rules accepted prior anti-PD-1, anti-PD-L1 or anti-CTLA-4 therapy, and roughly 42% had some. Study-wide results and caveats: CD4+ and CD8+ blood T cells expanded clonally by week 6 at 0.1 to 3.0 mg/kg. The antigen specificity of the peripheral T cells (those that were expanded) was not determined.

Germline-derived CDR1 and CDR2 are SGHAT and FQNNGV. This CDR3 region has 18 residues. V gave up 4 bases and J gave up 7 bases, with 25 bases separating them. Profiled with immunoSEQ multiplex PCR; TCRdb holds only in-frame clones, not every one. Of over 50,000 clones in the sample, about 90% were seen once. As to this clone: Antigen: not known.

The rearrangement links TRBV11-2 to TRBJ1-4, with a tentative D call TRBD1 (5 bases). This TCR came from an adult with an advanced solid tumor such as melanoma, head and neck, liver or kidney cancer. Sample: CD4+ or CD8+ T cells sorted from blood, taken in a trial of the OX40 agonist ivuxolimab. CDR3 loop: CASSSRSRGVNGGEKLFF. The CDR3 nucleotides read TGTGCCAGCAGCTCCAGGTCTCGGGGGGTAAATGGTGGTGAAAAACTGTTTTTT. Variable domain in full (rest from reference TRBV11-2 and TRBJ1-4): EAGVAQSPRYKIIEKRQSVAFWCNPISGHATLYWYQQILGQGPKLLIQFQNNGVVDDSQLPKDRFSAERLKGVDSTLKIQPAKLEDSAVYLCASSSRSRGVNGGEKLFFGSGTQLSVL.